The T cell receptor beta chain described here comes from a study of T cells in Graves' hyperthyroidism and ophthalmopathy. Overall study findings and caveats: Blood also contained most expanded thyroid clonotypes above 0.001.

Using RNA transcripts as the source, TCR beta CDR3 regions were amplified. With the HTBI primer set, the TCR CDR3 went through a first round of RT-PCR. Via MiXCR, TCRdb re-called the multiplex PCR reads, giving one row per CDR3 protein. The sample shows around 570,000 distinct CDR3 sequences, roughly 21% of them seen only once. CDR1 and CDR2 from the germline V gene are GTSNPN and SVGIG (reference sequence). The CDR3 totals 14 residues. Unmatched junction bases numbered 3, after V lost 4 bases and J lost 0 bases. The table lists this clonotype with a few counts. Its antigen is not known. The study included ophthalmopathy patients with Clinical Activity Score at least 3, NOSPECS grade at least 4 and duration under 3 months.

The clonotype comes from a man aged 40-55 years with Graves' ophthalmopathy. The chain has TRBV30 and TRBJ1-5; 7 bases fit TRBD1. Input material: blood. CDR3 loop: CAWKGQTSNQPQHF. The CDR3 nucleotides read TGTGCCTGGAAGGGACAGACTAGCAATCAGCCCCAGCATTTT.